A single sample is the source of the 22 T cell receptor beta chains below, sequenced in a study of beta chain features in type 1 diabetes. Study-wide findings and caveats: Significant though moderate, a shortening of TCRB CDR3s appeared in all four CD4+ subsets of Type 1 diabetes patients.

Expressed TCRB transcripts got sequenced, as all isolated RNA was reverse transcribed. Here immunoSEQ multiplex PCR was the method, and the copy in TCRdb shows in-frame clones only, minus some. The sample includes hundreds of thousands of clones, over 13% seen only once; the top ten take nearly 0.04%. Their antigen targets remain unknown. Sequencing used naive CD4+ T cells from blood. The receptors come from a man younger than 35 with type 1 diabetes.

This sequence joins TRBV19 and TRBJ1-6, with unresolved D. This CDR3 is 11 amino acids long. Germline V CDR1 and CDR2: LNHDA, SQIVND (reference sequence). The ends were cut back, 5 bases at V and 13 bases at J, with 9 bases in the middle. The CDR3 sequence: CASSDFSPLHF. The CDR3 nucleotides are TGTGCCAGTAGTGACTTCTCTCCCCTCCACTTT.

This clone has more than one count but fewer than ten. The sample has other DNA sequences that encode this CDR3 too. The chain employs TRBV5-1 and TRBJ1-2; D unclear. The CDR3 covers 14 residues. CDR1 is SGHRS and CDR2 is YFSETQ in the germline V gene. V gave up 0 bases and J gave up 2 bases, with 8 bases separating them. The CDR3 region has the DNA TGCGCCAGCAGCTTGGGCCAGCCCAACTATGGCTACACCTTC. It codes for CASSLGQPNYGYTF.

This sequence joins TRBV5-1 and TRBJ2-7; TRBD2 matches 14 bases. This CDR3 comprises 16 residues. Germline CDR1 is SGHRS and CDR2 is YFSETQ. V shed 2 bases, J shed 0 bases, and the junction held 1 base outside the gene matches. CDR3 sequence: CASSFGLAGGSYEQYF. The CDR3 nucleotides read TGCGCCAGCAGCTTTGGACTAGCGGGAGGCTCCTACGAGCAGTACTTC.

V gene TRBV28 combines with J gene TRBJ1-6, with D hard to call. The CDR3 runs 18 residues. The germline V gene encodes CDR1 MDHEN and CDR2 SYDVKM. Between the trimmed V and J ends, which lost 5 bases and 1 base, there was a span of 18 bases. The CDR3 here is CASSPLPETSSYNSPLHF. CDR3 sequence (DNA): TGTGCCAGCAGTCCTCTTCCGGAAACCTCGTCCTATAATTCACCCCTCCACTTT.

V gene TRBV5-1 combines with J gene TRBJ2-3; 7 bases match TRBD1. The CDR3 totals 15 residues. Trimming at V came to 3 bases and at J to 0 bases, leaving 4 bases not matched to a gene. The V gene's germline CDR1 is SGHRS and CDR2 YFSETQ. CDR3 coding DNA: TGCGCCAGCAGCTCTGAGGGGGCGAGCACAGATACGCAGTATTTT. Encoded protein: CASSSEGASTDTQYF.

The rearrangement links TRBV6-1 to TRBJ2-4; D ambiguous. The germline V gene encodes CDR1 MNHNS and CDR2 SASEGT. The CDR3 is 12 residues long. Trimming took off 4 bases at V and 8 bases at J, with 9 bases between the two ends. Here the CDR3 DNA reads TGTGCCAGCAGTGCCCGAAGGGACATTCAGTACTTC. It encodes CASSARRDIQYF.

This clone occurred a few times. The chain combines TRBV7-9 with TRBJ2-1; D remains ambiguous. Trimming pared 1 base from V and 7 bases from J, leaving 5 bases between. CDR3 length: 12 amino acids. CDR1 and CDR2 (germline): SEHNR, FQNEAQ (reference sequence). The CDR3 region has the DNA TGTGCCAGCAGCTTAGGTCAGAATGAGCAGTTCTTC. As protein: CASSLGQNEQFF.

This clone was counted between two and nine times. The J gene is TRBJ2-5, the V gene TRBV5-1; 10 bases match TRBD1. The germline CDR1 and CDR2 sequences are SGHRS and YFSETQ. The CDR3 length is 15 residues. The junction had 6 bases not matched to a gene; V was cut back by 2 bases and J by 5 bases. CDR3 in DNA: TGCGCCAGCAGCTTCGACAGGGGGCATATTGAGACCCAGTACTTC. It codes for CASSFDRGHIETQYF.

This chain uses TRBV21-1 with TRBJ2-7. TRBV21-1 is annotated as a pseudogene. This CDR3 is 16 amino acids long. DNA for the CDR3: TGTGCCAGCGGCCTTATGAAGGGACCGGTGATCTACGAGCAGTACTTC. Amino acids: CASGLMKGPVIYEQYF.

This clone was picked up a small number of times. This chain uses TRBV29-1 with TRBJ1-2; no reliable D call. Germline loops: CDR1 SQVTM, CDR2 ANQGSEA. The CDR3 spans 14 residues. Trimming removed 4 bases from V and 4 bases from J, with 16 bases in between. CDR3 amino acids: CSVGLGRYSYGYTF. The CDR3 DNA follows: TGCAGCGTTGGTCTCGGCAGGTATAGCTATGGCTACACCTTC. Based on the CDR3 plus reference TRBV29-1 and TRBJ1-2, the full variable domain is SAVISQKPSRDICQRGTSLTIQCQVDSQVTMMFWYRQQPGQSLTLIATANQGSEATYESGFVIDKFPISRPNLTFSTLTVSNMSPEDSSIYLCSVGLGRYSYGYTFGSGTRLTVV.

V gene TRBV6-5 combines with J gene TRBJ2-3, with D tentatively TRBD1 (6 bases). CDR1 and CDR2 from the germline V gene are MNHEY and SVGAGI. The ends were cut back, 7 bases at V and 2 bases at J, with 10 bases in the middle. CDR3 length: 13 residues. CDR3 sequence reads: CASTGQNTDTQYF. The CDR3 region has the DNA TGTGCCAGCACGGGACAAAACACAGATACGCAGTATTTT.

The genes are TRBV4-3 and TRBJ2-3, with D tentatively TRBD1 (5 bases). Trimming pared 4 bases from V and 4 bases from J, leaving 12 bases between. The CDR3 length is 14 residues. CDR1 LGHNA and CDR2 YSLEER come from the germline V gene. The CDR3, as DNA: TGCGCCAGCAGCCGAAACGGACAATCAGATACGCAGTATTTT. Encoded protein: CASSRNGQSDTQYF.

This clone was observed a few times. CDR3 DNA sequence: TGTGCCAGCAGGGCTCCTTTCCAATCAGATACGCAGTATTTT. This gives the protein CASRAPFQSDTQYF. The rearrangement links TRBV5-4 to TRBJ2-3; D call uncertain. The germline V gene has CDR1 SGHNT and CDR2 YYREEE (reference sequence). This CDR3 region has 14 residues. The V gene lost 5 bases and the J gene lost 4 bases, with 14 bases spanning the gap. The whole variable domain, filled in from reference TRBV5-4 and TRBJ2-3, reads ETGVTQSPTHLIKTRGQQVTLRCSSQSGHNTVSWYQQALGQGPQFIFQYYREEENGRGNFPPRFSGLQFPNYSSELNVNALELDDSALYLCASRAPFQSDTQYFGPGTRLTVL.

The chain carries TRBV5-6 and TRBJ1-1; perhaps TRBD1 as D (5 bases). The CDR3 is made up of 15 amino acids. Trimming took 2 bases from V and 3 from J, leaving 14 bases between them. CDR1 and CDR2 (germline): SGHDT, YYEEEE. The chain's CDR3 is CASSFTGYRDTEAFF. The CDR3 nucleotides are TGTGCCAGCAGCTTTACAGGTTACCGGGACACTGAAGCTTTCTTT.

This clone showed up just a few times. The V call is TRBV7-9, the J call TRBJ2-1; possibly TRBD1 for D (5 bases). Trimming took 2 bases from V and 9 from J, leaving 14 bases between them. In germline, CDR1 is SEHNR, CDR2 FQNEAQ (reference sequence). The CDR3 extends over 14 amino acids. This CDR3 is CASSLINPQGEQFF. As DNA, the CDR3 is TGTGCCAGCAGCTTAATCAATCCCCAGGGTGAGCAGTTCTTC.

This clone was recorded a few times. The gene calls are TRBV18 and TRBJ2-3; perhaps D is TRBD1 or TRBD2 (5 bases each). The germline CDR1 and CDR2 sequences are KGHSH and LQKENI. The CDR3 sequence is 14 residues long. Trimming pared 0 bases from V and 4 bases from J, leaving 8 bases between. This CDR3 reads CASSPPGDPDTQYF. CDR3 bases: TGTGCCAGCTCACCACCGGGGGACCCAGATACGCAGTATTTT.

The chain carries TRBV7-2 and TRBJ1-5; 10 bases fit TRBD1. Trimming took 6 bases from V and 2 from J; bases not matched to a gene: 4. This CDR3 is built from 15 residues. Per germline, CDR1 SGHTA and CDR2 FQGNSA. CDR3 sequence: CASSLDRGRNQPQHF. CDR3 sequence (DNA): TGTGCCAGCAGTCTCGACAGGGGGCGCAATCAGCCCCAGCATTTT.

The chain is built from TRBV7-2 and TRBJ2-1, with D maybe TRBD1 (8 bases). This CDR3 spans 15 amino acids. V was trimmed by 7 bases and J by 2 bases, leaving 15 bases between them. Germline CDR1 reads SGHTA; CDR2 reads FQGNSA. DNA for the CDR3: TGTGCCAGCACCCCCACAGGGGGGGCCTACAATGAGCAGTTCTTC. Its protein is CASTPTGGAYNEQFF.

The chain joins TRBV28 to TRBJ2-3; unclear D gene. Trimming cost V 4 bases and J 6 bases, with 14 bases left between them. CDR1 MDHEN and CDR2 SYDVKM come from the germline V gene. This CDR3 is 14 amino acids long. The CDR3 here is CASSSTPTWDTQYF. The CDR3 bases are TGTGCCAGCAGTTCAACTCCTACGTGGGATACGCAGTATTTT.

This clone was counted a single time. The CDR3 here is CASSPTGLNEKLFF. CDR3 DNA sequence: TGTGCCAGCTCACCGACAGGGCTAAATGAAAAACTGTTTTTT. The V gene is TRBV18, the J gene TRBJ1-4, with TRBD1 matching 7 bases. V trimming: 3 bases; J trimming: 5 bases; junction bases outside the gene matches: 3. The CDR3 consists of 14 residues. Germline lookup yields CDR1 KGHSH and CDR2 LQKENI.

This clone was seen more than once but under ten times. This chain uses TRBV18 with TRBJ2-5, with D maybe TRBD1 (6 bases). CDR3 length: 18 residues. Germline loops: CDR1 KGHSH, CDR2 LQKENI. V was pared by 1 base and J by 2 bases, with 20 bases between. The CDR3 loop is CASSPLFVIQGPQETQYF. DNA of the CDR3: TGTGCCAGCTCACCACTCTTCGTCATACAGGGCCCGCAAGAGACCCAGTACTTC.

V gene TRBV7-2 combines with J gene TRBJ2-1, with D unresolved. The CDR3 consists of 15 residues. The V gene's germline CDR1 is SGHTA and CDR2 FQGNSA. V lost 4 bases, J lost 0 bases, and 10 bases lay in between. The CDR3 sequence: CASSSNSGSYNEQFF. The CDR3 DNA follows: TGTGCCAGCAGCTCCAACTCCGGCTCCTACAATGAGCAGTTCTTC.